This is a list of T cell receptor beta chains from one sample in a study of Graves' ophthalmopathy and Graves' hyperthyroidism. TCRdb reprocessed the multiplex PCR reads with MiXCR, giving one entry per CDR3 protein. This sample has a few hundred thousand distinct CDR3 sequences, with under 40% found just once. Sequenced material: peripheral blood or thyroid tissue (not recorded which). All receptors come from an adult man with Graves' hyperthyroidism. CDR3s include the opening cysteine and the closing phenylalanine or tryptophan. Each record gives: V gene, J gene, clone size, CDR3 length, D gene, CDR3 protein, CDR3 DNA. The D gene is left open where the match is weak. Only part of the rows carry a size: once, few, many, or a class if the clone is expanded.

TRBV9	TRBJ1-5	many	15	TRBD1	CASSVAGQLNQPQHF	TGTGCCAGCAGCGTAGCGGGACAGCTCAATCAGCCCCAGCATTTT
TRBV7-8	TRBJ2-5	NA	15	TRBD2	CASSLARTSGETQYF	TGTGCCAGCAGCTTAGCGAGGACTAGCGGCGAGACCCAGTACTTC
TRBV19	TRBJ1-5	many	13	NA	CASSQLAEKPQHF	TGTGCCAGTAGTCAATTGGCAGAAAAGCCCCAGCATTTT
TRBV12-3/TRBV12-4	TRBJ2-2	NA	17	NA	CASSLGGRRLNTGELFF	TGTGCCAGCAGCTTAGGAGGACGCCGATTGAACACCGGGGAGCTGTTTTTT
TRBV5-1	TRBJ2-1	NA	14	TRBD2	CASSLGLAVREQFF	TGCGCCAGCAGCTTGGGACTAGCGGTGCGGGAGCAGTTCTTC
TRBV30	TRBJ1-2	once	13	NA	CAWTREGNYGYTF	TGTGCCTGGACCCGGGAGGGGAACTATGGCTACACCTTC
TRBV29-1	TRBJ1-1	many	12	NA	CSALQGDTEAFF	TGCAGCGCCTTACAGGGAGATACTGAAGCTTTCTTT
TRBV7-3	TRBJ1-3	NA	16	TRBD1	CASSHFRDSSGNTIYF	TGTGCCAGCAGCCACTTCCGGGACAGCTCTGGAAACACCATATATTTT
TRBV3-1	TRBJ2-5	NA	17	TRBD1	CASSQERQGEVPGTQYF	TGTGCCAGCAGCCAAGAGAGACAGGGCGAGGTCCCAGGGACCCAGTACTTC
TRBV20-1	TRBJ1-5	NA	15	NA	CSAGSDLGGNQPQHF	TGCAGTGCTGGCTCGGACCTGGGTGGCAATCAGCCCCAGCATTTT
TRBV14	TRBJ2-1	NA	16	TRBD2	CASSQADGGAYNEQFF	TGTGCCAGCAGCCAAGCAGACGGGGGGGCCTACAATGAGCAGTTCTTC
TRBV12-3/TRBV12-4	TRBJ2-2	few	12	NA	CASSPQGGELFF	TGTGCCAGCAGCCCCCAGGGCGGGGAGCTGTTTTTT
TRBV7-9	TRBJ2-5	NA	15	NA	CASSSAKGIRGTQYF	TGTGCCAGCAGCTCGGCGAAAGGGATAAGGGGGACCCAGTACTTC
TRBV5-1	TRBJ1-2	many	15	NA	CASSPDQGRTYGYTF	TGCGCCAGCAGTCCGGACCAAGGGAGAACCTATGGCTACACCTTC
TRBV29-1	TRBJ1-5	NA	13	NA	CSNWDGKNQPQHF	TGCAGCAATTGGGACGGGAAAAATCAGCCCCAGCATTTT
TRBV14	TRBJ2-7	NA	13	NA	CAGSQRSAGEQYF	TGTGCCGGCAGCCAAAGGTCGGCCGGGGAGCAGTACTTC
TRBV2	TRBJ1-6	NA	13	NA	CASSRGVNSPLHF	TGTGCCAGCAGCAGGGGTGTGAATTCACCCCTCCACTTT
TRBV12-3/TRBV12-4	TRBJ2-7	NA	12	NA	CASSLLGSEQYF	TGTGCCAGCAGTTTATTAGGAAGCGAGCAGTACTTC
TRBV7-7	TRBJ2-3	NA	14	NA	CASSPTGFTDTQYF	TGTGCTAGCAGCCCGACAGGCTTCACAGATACGCAGTATTTT
TRBV7-9	TRBJ2-7	many	15	NA	CASSLSQGAKYEQYF	TGTGCCAGCAGCTTATCCCAAGGGGCGAAATACGAGCAGTACTTC
TRBV28	TRBJ1-5	few	17	TRBD1	CASSGLDRGFGNQPQHF	TGTGCCAGCAGTGGGCTGGACAGGGGGTTTGGCAATCAGCCCCAGCATTTT
TRBV29-1	TRBJ1-2	few	14	TRBD1	CSVGNRGRGYGYTF	TGCAGCGTTGGGAACAGGGGCAGAGGCTATGGCTACACCTTC